These T cell receptor beta chains were read from a single sample in a study of identical twins. TCRdb re-derived calls from the 5' RACE reads in MiXCR, one entry per CDR3 protein. The sample holds under 250,000 distinct CDR3 sequences; about 13% are singletons and the top ten take under 4.5%. This sample also appeared in a second study, on yellow fever vaccine responses in identical twins.

Sequencing was performed on memory (CD45RO+) T cells sorted from blood. Receptors originate from a woman aged 18 to 35 in good health. CDR3s include the opening cysteine and the closing phenylalanine or tryptophan. D genes are given only for firm matches. Rows give clone size only sometimes, using once, few, many, or a class for an expanded clone.

TGTGCCAGCAGTCTACCGGGACAATTATACGAGCAGTACTTC CASSLPGQLYEQYF TRBV6-2/TRBV6-3 . TRBJ2-7 14 many
TGTGCCAGCAGCCCGACACAGGGCTACGAGCAGTACTTC CASSPTQGYEQYF TRBV3-1 . TRBJ2-7 13 .
TGTGCCAGCAGTCCGACTAGCGGGAGTAATGAGCAGTTCTTC CASSPTSGSNEQFF TRBV6-2/TRBV6-3 TRBD2 TRBJ2-1 14 .
TGTGCCAGCAGTTTAGACATCGGAAGGACTGAAGCTTTCTTT CASSLDIGRTEAFF TRBV12-3/TRBV12-4 . TRBJ1-1 14 .
TGTGCCAGCAGTTTGAACAGGGGGGGCTATGGCTACACCTTC CASSLNRGGYGYTF TRBV28 TRBD1 TRBJ1-2 14 .
TGTGCCAGCAGCCAAGGATCCCTAAGTGGGGCCAACGTCCTGACTTTC CASSQGSLSGANVLTF TRBV3-1 . TRBJ2-6 16 few
TGTGCCAGCTGGCGCGACAGCGGCGGAGAGCTGTTTTTT CASWRDSGGELFF TRBV28 . TRBJ2-2 13 many
TGTGCCAGCAGCAGAGACGGACAGGGGAATTCACCCCTCCACTTT CASSRDGQGNSPLHF TRBV11-2 TRBD1 TRBJ1-6 15 .
TGCGCCAGCAGCGGTGGCCGAGGACAGCAAGAGACCCAGTACTTC CASSGGRGQQETQYF TRBV5-1 . TRBJ2-5 15 few
TGTGCCAGCAGTTTATTAACAGGGAGGGCTGGGGCCAACGTCCTGACTTTC CASSLLTGRAGANVLTF TRBV27 . TRBJ2-6 17 .
TGTGCCAGCAGCTTGGACGGCCAATCCTACGAGCAGTACTTC CASSLDGQSYEQYF TRBV5-6 . TRBJ2-7 14 .
TGTGCCAGCACTCGACAGGGATTAGGAAATTCACCCCTCCACTTT CASTRQGLGNSPLHF TRBV2 TRBD1 TRBJ1-6 15 many
TGCAGTGCCGCAGACCCGGGTGGTCGCACAGATACGCAGTATTTT CSAADPGGRTDTQYF TRBV20-1 . TRBJ2-3 15 .
TGTGCCAGCAGCCCAGACCAGGTCTCCTACGAGCAGTACTTC CASSPDQVSYEQYF TRBV7-2 . TRBJ2-7 14 many
TGTGCCAGCAGCCACGGAAACACCGGGGAGCTGTTTTTT CASSHGNTGELFF TRBV3-1 . TRBJ2-2 13 few
TGTGCCAGCAGTTTAGACGGGAGGGGGGGAGAGCAGTACTTC CASSLDGRGGEQYF TRBV12-3/TRBV12-4 TRBD2 TRBJ2-7 14 .
TGTGCCAGCAGTTACTCGCGGGGCGGCTATGGCTACACCTTC CASSYSRGGYGYTF TRBV6-5 . TRBJ1-2 14 few
TGTGCCAGCAGCTTTTGGGGGCCGGGGCCAGATACGCAGTATTTT CASSFWGPGPDTQYF TRBV5-6 . TRBJ2-3 15 .
TGTGCCAGCAGCTTAGAGTCTGGACAGGTATCCAACGAGCAGTTCTTC CASSLESGQVSNEQFF TRBV7-8 TRBD1 TRBJ2-1 16 many
TGTGCCAGCAGCTTAACCGGGAGGGTAGGCGAGCAGTACTTC CASSLTGRVGEQYF TRBV11-2 TRBD2 TRBJ2-7 14 .
TGCGCCAGCAGCTTGGCCGGCAGGGTGTACGAGCAGTACTTC CASSLAGRVYEQYF TRBV5-1 . TRBJ2-7 14 few
TGCGCCAGCAGCTTGGGAAGACTAGCGGGGGGGCACAACAATGAGCAGTTCTTC CASSLGRLAGGHNNEQFF TRBV5-1 TRBD2 TRBJ2-1 18 .
TGCAGCGTTGGCCCGGAGAAGGGACAGGATTACAATGAGCAGTTCTTC CSVGPEKGQDYNEQFF TRBV29-1 TRBD1 TRBJ2-1 16 many
TGTGCCAGCAGCCAAATGCGAAGCAATGAGCAGTTCTTC CASSQMRSNEQFF TRBV4-2 . TRBJ2-1 13 few
TGTGCCAGCAGTTTTACTAGTTCGGTTGAGCAGTTCTTC CASSFTSSVEQFF TRBV12-3/TRBV12-4 . TRBJ2-1 13 .
TGCGCCAGCGCCGATGCCAACCTAGGTGGAGGAAACATTCAGTACTTC CASADANLGGGNIQYF TRBV10-2 . TRBJ2-4 16 few
TGTGCCACCAGCAGAGATAGGGGACAGGGCCAAGAGACCCAGTACTTC CATSRDRGQGQETQYF TRBV15 TRBD1 TRBJ2-5 16 few
TGTGCCAGCAGAATGGGGACTAGCGGGATCGGTGAGCAGTTCTTC CASRMGTSGIGEQFF TRBV12-3/TRBV12-4 TRBD2 TRBJ2-1 15 many
TGCGCCAGCAGCAGGACTACACTGAATGAGCAGTTCTTC CASSRTTLNEQFF TRBV4-1 . TRBJ2-1 13 many
TGTGCCAGCGGGAAGAAGAACACTGAAGCTTTCTTT CASGKKNTEAFF TRBV7-2 . TRBJ1-1 12 many
TGTGCCAGCAGTTACGGAAGGGGAGGGAGCACCGGGGAGCTGTTTTTT CASSYGRGGSTGELFF TRBV6-5 TRBD2 TRBJ2-2 16 few
TGTGCCAGCAGGAACAGGGGCCTGGGGACTGAAGCTTTCTTT CASRNRGLGTEAFF TRBV11-1 TRBD1 TRBJ1-1 14 many
TGTGCCAGCAGTTACTCGAAAAGGGGTATGGCGGGAGGGAAAGAGACCCAGTACTTC CASSYSKRGMAGGKETQYF TRBV6-5 TRBD2 TRBJ2-5 19 many
TGTGCCAGCAGTTTATTTGGGACAGCACTAGCGGATGAGCAGTTCTTC CASSLFGTALADEQFF TRBV28 . TRBJ2-1 16 few
TGCAGTGCTAGAGGGAGCGGGAGAGAGACCGGGGAGCTGTTTTTT CSARGSGRETGELFF TRBV20-1 TRBD2 TRBJ2-2 15 many
TGTGCCAGCAGCTCCCGGACAGGGGGCGCGTACAATGAGCAGTTCTTC CASSSRTGGAYNEQFF TRBV7-8 TRBD1 TRBJ2-1 16 many